The entry that follows covers one T cell receptor beta chain sequence. Its antigen remains unidentified. The sample belongs to a study of shared clonotypes between healthy human individuals. Whole-study results and caveats: Shared clonotypes across all four donors exceeded non-shared ones in generation probability. For naive CD4 cells, roughly 5.5% of clonotypes were shared across a few donors. Naive subsets generally exceeded memory subsets in estimated richness.

This CDR3 spans 14 amino acids. The V end was cut by 5 bases, the J end by 0 bases, with 7 bases between. Looked up from germline, CDR1 is MDHEN and CDR2 is SYDVKM. TCRdb's copy holds only in-frame clones and misses some; the assay was immunoSEQ multiplex PCR. The table lists around 700,000 clones, about two thirds of them singletons. The chain combines TRBV28 with TRBJ1-4; possibly TRBD1 for D (5 bases). Input material: memory CD4+ T cells sorted from blood. Subset reported: CD45RA-negative fraction. This clonotype was sampled from a woman aged 30 to 39 in good health. As DNA, the CDR3 is TGTGCCAGCAGTAGACAGCCAACTAATGAAAAACTGTTTTTT. As protein: CASSRQPTNEKLFF.